Below, one T cell receptor (beta chain) is given with its context. Its antigen is currently unknown. This cohort consisted of healthy bone marrow donors. PCR amplification relied on 60 Vbeta primers (plus 13 Jbeta primers). Generated by immunoSEQ multiplex PCR, the TCRdb table keeps only in-frame clones and is missing some. The profile shows 150,000 to 160,000 clones, more than 75% of them singletons. Per the germline V gene, CDR1 is SGDLS and CDR2 is YYNGEE. Trimming removed 7 bases at V and 5 bases at J, with 15 bases between. The CDR3 spans 13 residues. This record belongs to a study of cytomegalovirus exposure and HLA in healthy donors. Study results and limitations: Later analysis showed most CMV-associated TCR beta chains appearing HLA-restricted.

Sample: PBMCs. The receptor was derived from a man aged 25-45 years in good health and CMV-seropositive. V and J are TRBV9 and TRBJ2-5, with a weak D call TRBD2 (6 bases). The CDR3 loop reads CASQGAGRETQYF. As DNA, the CDR3 is TGTGCCAGCCAAGGGGCGGGACGGGAGACCCAGTACTTC. The variable domain in full, completed from reference TRBV9 and TRBJ2-5, reads DSGVTQTPKHLITATGQRVTLRCSPRSGDLSVYWYQQSLDQGLQFLIQYYNGEERAKGNILERFSAQQFPDLHSELNLSSLELGDSALYFCASQGAGRETQYFGPGTRLLVL.